One and the same sample provided the 26 T cell receptor beta chains below, sequenced in a study of blood T cell repertoires in COVID-19 (dated by TCRdb to 2020 to 2022). Library preparation was by the immunoSEQ multiplex PCR assay. Not all clones reach the TCRdb copy of this immuneACCESS table, which keeps in-frame sequences only. Checked studies attribute under half of the gap to unresolved V genes and leave the rest unexplained. Here the sample has 200,000 to 300,000 clones; around 86% occur a single time. The ten most abundant clones make up about 3.1% of the sample. Sequenced input: peripheral blood. The receptors were sampled from a woman aged 30 to 39 who had recovered from COVID-19.

This clone was observed a single time. The J gene is TRBJ2-1, the V gene TRBV27, with TRBD1 matching over 11 bases. V was clipped by 4 bases and J by 6 bases; unmatched bases: 2. Per the germline V gene, CDR1 is MNHEY and CDR2 is SMNVEV (reference sequence). The CDR3 consists of 14 residues. The CDR3 DNA sequence: TGTGCCAGCAGTTCCGGGACAGGGGGCAATGAGCAGTTCTTC. Translating gives CASSSGTGGNEQFF.

The count of this clone is one. The rearrangement links TRBV4-1 to TRBJ2-3, with unresolved D. This CDR3 has 11 residues. V was pared by 4 bases and J by 6 bases, with 5 bases between. CDR1 MGHRA and CDR2 YSYEKL come from the germline V gene. CDR3 in amino acids: CASSLGDTQYF. Written as DNA, the CDR3 is TGCGCCAGCAGCCTGGGCGATACGCAGTATTTT.

The rearrangement joins TRBV20-1 to TRBJ1-2; 7 bases are a match to TRBD1. The V and J ends lost 3 bases and 5 bases, in that order; junction bases with no gene match: 15. Germline V lookup: CDR1 DFQATT, CDR2 SNEGSKA (reference sequence). The CDR3 length is 16 residues. CDR3: CSASGQDSLRSYGYTF. CDR3 DNA: TGCAGTGCTAGTGGACAGGATTCTCTTCGAAGTTATGGCTACACCTTC.

The rearrangement joins TRBV11-2 to TRBJ2-5; TRBD2 is a possible D gene (6 bases). This CDR3 is built from 17 residues. Germline V gene sequence: CDR1 SGHAT, CDR2 FQNNGV. V was pared by 4 bases and J by 5 bases, with 23 bases between. The CDR3 region is CASSSLSRPSALETQYF. CDR3 in DNA: TGTGCCAGCAGCTCACTTTCCAGACCTAGCGCTTTGGAGACCCAGTACTTC.

J is TRBJ1-2 and V is TRBV16; 10 nucleotides match TRBD1. Trimming removed 3 bases from V and 8 bases from J; junction bases left unmatched: 9. This CDR3 is built from 15 residues. From germline, CDR1 is KGHSY and CDR2 FQNENV. This CDR3 reads CASSQRDRGSGGYTF. Written as DNA, the CDR3 is TGTGCCAGCAGCCAGCGGGACAGGGGATCGGGAGGCTACACCTTC.

This sequence joins TRBV27 and TRBJ1-2; 7 bases align to TRBD1. The CDR3 extends over 16 amino acids. Trimming at V came to 4 bases and at J to 3 bases, leaving 11 bases not matched to a gene. Germline V gene sequence: CDR1 MNHEY, CDR2 SMNVEV (reference sequence). In nucleotides, the CDR3 is TGTGCCAGCAGTTCCAGGACAGGTCATCCTGACTATGGCTACACCTTC. It is translated as CASSSRTGHPDYGYTF.

V gene TRBV4-3 combines with J gene TRBJ1-1; D not resolved. Looked up from germline, CDR1 is LGHNA and CDR2 is YSLEER. Trimming pared 0 bases from V and 1 base from J, leaving 24 bases between. The CDR3 has 20 amino acids. The CDR3 loop is CASSQDALPALAGTNTEAFF. CDR3 DNA: TGCGCCAGCAGCCAAGATGCTCTACCTGCGTTGGCAGGCACGAACACTGAAGCTTTCTTT.

J is TRBJ1-2 and V is TRBV9; D not certain. V lost 3 bases and J lost 2, with 2 bases in between. CDR3 size: 11 residues. The germline gives CDR1 SGDLS, CDR2 YYNGEE. The CDR3 DNA follows: TGTGCCAGCAGCGCGAACTATGGCTACACCTTC. It yields the protein CASSANYGYTF.

J is TRBJ1-2 and V is TRBV6-6; the D gene is possibly TRBD1 (6 bases). The germline V and J ends were trimmed by 6 bases and 0 bases, with 11 bases remaining between them. The CDR3 spans 14 residues. Looked up from germline, CDR1 is MNHNY and CDR2 is SVGAGI (reference sequence). CDR3 residues: CASSHRDSNYGYTF. The CDR3 coding sequence is TGTGCCAGCAGCCACAGGGATTCTAACTATGGCTACACCTTC.

Only one count was recorded for this clone. The J gene is TRBJ2-4, the V gene TRBV2; D is perhaps TRBD2 (6 bases). CDR3 size: 14 residues. Germline V gene lookup returns CDR1 SNHLY and CDR2 FYNNEI. Trimming took off 4 bases at V and 8 bases at J, with 15 bases between the two ends. The CDR3 coding sequence is TGTGCCAGCAGTGGCGGGACGTGGCGGGACATTCAGTACTTC. Translating gives CASSGGTWRDIQYF.

The chain employs TRBV5-4 and TRBJ2-3, with 8 bases identical to TRBD2. Germline trimming cut 2 bases from V and 0 bases from J; bases unmatched to any gene: 2. Germline CDR1 SGHNT, CDR2 YYREEE (reference sequence). The CDR3 runs 15 residues. The CDR3 here is CASSLKRGSTDTQYF. In DNA, the CDR3 is TGTGCCAGCAGCTTAAAGCGGGGGAGCACAGATACGCAGTATTTT.

The V and J genes are TRBV5-1 and TRBJ2-3; possible D gene TRBD1, 5 bases. The CDR3 is 15 residues long. Trimming shortened V by 2 bases and J by 1 base, and 11 bases separated the two germline ends. Germline CDR1 is SGHRS and CDR2 is YFSETQ. The CDR3 spells CASSFDVGGTDTQYF. The CDR3, as DNA: TGCGCCAGCAGCTTCGATGTAGGGGGCACAGATACGCAGTATTTT.

The rearrangement links TRBV4-3 to TRBJ2-1; weak D call: TRBD1 (5 bases). Germline values: CDR1 LGHNA, CDR2 YSLEER. The CDR3 runs 15 residues. Between the trimmed V and J ends, which lost 0 bases and 3 bases, there was a span of 9 bases. The CDR3 bases are TGCGCCAGCAGCCAAGAAAGGGGCCGCTACAATGAGCAGTTCTTC. This translates into CASSQERGRYNEQFF.

The chain combines TRBV7-2 with TRBJ2-5, with 9 positions matching TRBD2. CDR1 is SGHTA and CDR2 is FQGNSA in the germline V gene. There are 16 residues in the CDR3. V gave up 5 bases and J gave up 5 bases; unmatched junction bases: 12. CDR3 protein: CASSPHGGGAGETQYF. CDR3 DNA: TGTGCCAGCAGCCCCCACGGCGGGGGGGCGGGGGAGACCCAGTACTTC.

The rearrangement links TRBV7-8 to TRBJ2-2, with D possibly being TRBD2 (5 bases). The CDR3 consists of 15 residues. Looked up from germline, CDR1 is SGHVS and CDR2 is FQNEAQ. Trimming left V 8 bases short and J 3 bases short, with 16 bases between. The DNA of the CDR3 is TGTGCCAGCGGTCGGGGTACGACCTACACCGGGGAGCTGTTTTTT. It yields the protein CASGRGTTYTGELFF.

This clone was seen only a few times. The J gene is TRBJ1-3, the V gene TRBV2; D is possibly TRBD1 (5 bases). The CDR3 has 14 amino acids. V was pared by 9 bases and J by 6 bases, with 18 bases between. CDR1 and CDR2 from the germline V gene are SNHLY and FYNNEI. The CDR3 protein is CARGEEKYENTIYF. The CDR3 DNA reads as TGTGCCAGGGGGGAGGAAAAGTATGAAAACACCATATATTTT.

The chain recombines TRBV5-1 with TRBJ2-3; TRBD1 is a possible D gene (5 bases). Trimming left V 0 bases short and J 5 bases short, with 16 bases between. This CDR3 is built from 16 residues. The germline V gene encodes CDR1 SGHRS and CDR2 YFSETQ. Here the CDR3 DNA reads TGCGCCAGCAGCTTGGATCGGACATTATTGGGAGATACGCAGTATTTT. This gives the protein CASSLDRTLLGDTQYF.

The chain combines TRBV15 with TRBJ1-4; D not resolved. This CDR3 spans 14 amino acids. Germline assignment: CDR1 LNHNV and CDR2 YYDKDF (reference sequence). V lost 3 bases, J lost 3 bases, and 8 bases lay in between. The CDR3: CATSRKGANEKLFF. CDR3 in DNA: TGTGCCACCAGCAGGAAGGGAGCTAATGAAAAACTGTTTTTT.

The chain employs TRBV7-9 and TRBJ2-1; 9 nucleotides align to TRBD1. V trimming: 4 bases; J trimming: 10 bases; junction bases outside the gene matches: 8. This CDR3 has 14 residues. Germline CDR1 is SEHNR and CDR2 is FQNEAQ (reference sequence). The CDR3 protein is CASSWQQGAEEQFF. In DNA, the CDR3 is TGTGCCAGCAGCTGGCAACAGGGGGCTGAGGAGCAGTTCTTC.

The chain carries TRBV19 and TRBJ2-3; TRBD2 agrees at 11 bases. Germline CDR1 reads LNHDA; CDR2 reads SQIVND (reference sequence). This CDR3 is built from 16 residues. V lost 2 bases and J lost 4; bases outside the gene matches: 5. CDR3 nucleotides: TGTGCCAGTAGTATACGAACTAGCGGGGGCTCAGATACGCAGTATTTT. Protein sequence: CASSIRTSGGSDTQYF.

The rearrangement joins TRBV7-3 to TRBJ1-6; 7 bases align to TRBD1. Germline-derived CDR1 and CDR2 are SGHTA and FQGTGA. J lost 14 bases, V lost 4 bases, and 8 bases had no gene match. The CDR3 sequence is 13 residues long. Here the CDR3 reads CASSSSPGQALHF. The CDR3 region has the DNA TGTGCCAGCAGCTCAAGCCCCGGACAGGCCCTCCACTTT.

This chain links TRBV9 with TRBJ2-1, with 9 bases that match TRBD2. The CDR3 covers 17 residues. The germline V gene has CDR1 SGDLS and CDR2 YYNGEE. V gave up 3 bases and J gave up 0 bases; unmatched junction bases: 7. CDR3 sequence (DNA): TGTGCCAGCAGCGGAACTAGCGGGTCTAGCTCCTACAATGAGCAGTTCTTC. Translating gives CASSGTSGSSSYNEQFF.

J is TRBJ2-3 and V is TRBV4-1; D may be TRBD2 (6 bases). Germline V gives CDR1 MGHRA, CDR2 YSYEKL. The CDR3 length is 17 residues. Trimming cost V 2 bases and J 6 bases, with 21 bases left between them. The CDR3 DNA follows: TGCGCCAGCAGCCAACAACCCCCGGGGGAGGCAGACGATACGCAGTATTTT. Translating gives CASSQQPPGEADDTQYF.

This clone appeared a single time. V and J are TRBV5-1 and TRBJ2-1, with 14 bases identical to TRBD2. V trimming: 2 bases; J trimming: 2 bases; junction bases outside the gene matches: 3. The CDR3 loop spans 17 amino acids. Germline V gene sequence: CDR1 SGHRS, CDR2 YFSETQ. CDR3 nucleotide sequence: TGCGCCAGCAGCTTTGGACTAGCGGGGGGCCCCTACAATGAGCAGTTCTTC. Protein: CASSFGLAGGPYNEQFF.

This chain uses TRBV2 with TRBJ1-2, with a possible D match to TRBD1 (5 bases). The germline V gene encodes CDR1 SNHLY and CDR2 FYNNEI. The CDR3 contains 14 residues. Between the trimmed V and J ends, which lost 6 bases and 5 bases, there was a span of 16 bases. CDR3 sequence reads: CASSHEEGPYGYTF. The CDR3 DNA reads as TGTGCCAGCAGCCATGAGGAGGGACCGTATGGCTACACCTTC. The full variable domain, in which reference TRBV2 and TRBJ1-2 provide the parts outside the CDR3, is EPEVTQTPSHQVTQMGQEVILRCVPISNHLYFYWYRQILGQKVEFLVSFYNNEISEKSEIFDDQFSVERPDGSNFTLKIRSTKLEDSAMYFCASSHEEGPYGYTFGSGTRLTVV.

The chain uses TRBV6-6 and TRBJ1-1; D is unclear. V lost 8 bases and J lost 1, with 11 bases in between. This CDR3 contains 13 residues. Looked up from germline, CDR1 is MNHNY and CDR2 is SVGAGI (reference sequence). The CDR3 DNA reads TGTGCCAGCGAGGCCGTACAGAACACTGAAGCTTTCTTT. It codes for CASEAVQNTEAFF.